This T cell receptor (beta chain) was retrieved from a study of breast tumors, draining lymph nodes, adjacent tissues. This clonotype was detected many times. The antigen is unknown. Study conclusions and caveats: Tumor TCR diversity was below lymph nodes but above nontumor tissue.

The CDR3 contains 12 residues. Trimming cost V 0 bases and J 10 bases, with 7 bases left between them. Per germline, CDR1 PRHDT and CDR2 FYEKMQ (reference sequence). Axillary draining lymph nodes of breast cancer patients supplied the node samples. From the multiplex PCR reads, TCRdb called clonotypes with MiXCR, one entry per CDR3 protein. The sample gives fewer than 150,000 distinct CDR3 sequences, around 20% of which show up once; roughly 2.2% is in the top ten. This chain links TRBV13 with TRBJ2-1, with D tentatively TRBD1 (6 bases). Source material: axillary lymph node tissue. The source is a female donor with breast cancer. Some clones in this sample may be carry-over from other donors' samples. The CDR3 region is CASSLGTGEQFF. Here the CDR3 DNA reads TGTGCCAGCAGCTTAGGCACAGGGGAGCAGTTCTTC.